The clone carrying this TCR beta chain appeared many times. The sample belongs to a study of spatial heterogeneity in lung cancer. Stated time point: blood at routine non-recurrence follow-up after resection. TCRdb re-called the 5' RACE reads through MiXCR, storing one row per CDR3 protein. Of 30,000 to 35,000 distinct CDR3 sequences in the sample, about 10% were seen once. The sequence was obtained from a female donor with early-stage non-small cell lung cancer. Sequencing was performed on PBMCs, taken at follow-up.

In DNA, the CDR3 is TGTGCCAGCAGCTCCCTCCTGGCCGATGCCGAGAGCACAGATACGCAGTATTTT. Protein: CASSSLLADAESTDTQYF. The chain recombines TRBV7-6 with TRBJ2-3; D gene uncertain. CDR1 and CDR2 from the germline V gene are SGHVS and FNYEAQ. This CDR3 region has 18 residues. The germline V and J ends were trimmed by 4 bases and 0 bases, with 20 bases remaining between them.